This TCR beta chain was identified in a study of beta chain features in type 1 diabetes. Overall study results and limits: Across all four CD4+ subsets, people with type 1 diabetes showed modestly shorter TCRB CDR3s.

Worth noting for this clone: Its target is not known.

Germline values: CDR1 SGHTS, CDR2 YDEGEE. The V end was cut by 4 bases, the J end by 9 bases, with 15 bases between. The CDR3 runs 13 residues. Expressed TCRB transcripts were sequenced after all isolated RNA was converted to cDNA. Assay used: immunoSEQ multiplex PCR; TCRdb lists only in-frame clones, some missing. This table has roughly 400,000 clones, around a tenth appearing once. The chain couples TRBV5-8 to TRBJ2-3, with D perhaps TRBD1 (6 bases). The sequencing sample was made of central memory CD4+ T cells from blood. This clonotype was sampled from a man aged 25 to 40 with type 1 diabetes. CDR3: CASSNPDSDTQYF. The CDR3 nucleotides read TGTGCCAGCAGCAACCCGGACAGCGACACGCAGTATTTT.